The clone carrying this T cell receptor (beta chain) showed up many times. After removal of 0 bases from V and 0 bases from J, the junction contained 3 bases not matched to a gene. Germline V gene lookup returns CDR1 DFQATT and CDR2 SNEGSKA (reference sequence). The CDR3 length is 15 residues. RNA transcripts yielded amplified TCR beta CDR3 regions. HTBI primers were employed in a first-round RT-PCR of the TCR CDR3. TCRdb used MiXCR to reprocess the multiplex PCR reads, holding one entry per CDR3 protein. This table holds about 640,000 distinct CDR3 sequences, about 14% found once. The data belong to a study of T cells in Graves' hyperthyroidism and ophthalmopathy. On the study more broadly: Before treatment of any kind, peripheral blood was taken at initial diagnosis.

Among ophthalmopathy patients, the Clinical Activity Score reached at least 3, the NOSPECS grade reached at least 4, and duration remained under 3 months. V is TRBV20-1 and J is TRBJ2-7, with TRBD1 matching over 9 bases. The TCR originated in a woman in her fifties or sixties with Graves' ophthalmopathy. The sample consisted of blood. The CDR3 region is CSARDGTGSSYEQYF. As DNA, the CDR3 is TGCAGTGCTAGAGATGGGACAGGGAGCTCCTACGAGCAGTACTTC.